This TCR beta chain originates from a study of blood T cell repertoires in COVID-19. Study summary: Samples of COVID-19 (acute and convalescent) were obtained from the United States, Italy and Spain. T cells, B-cell-depleted T cells, or PBMCs provided the cDNA or gDNA that served as material.

Authors' methods: The assay estimated nucleated cells by amplifying reference gene primers. Data came from immunoSEQ multiplex PCR; TCRdb stores just in-frame clones and leaves some out. V and J calls plus clone size are reproduced from that table; the DNA served to infer D and trimming. The sample consists of a few hundred thousand clones, 75% to 90% of them appearing once. Germline V gives CDR1 LNHDA, CDR2 SQIVND (reference sequence). The germline V and J ends were trimmed by 1 base and 0 bases, with 9 bases remaining between them. The CDR3 consists of 15 residues. Sequenced sample: peripheral blood. The receptor was derived from a woman younger than 30 with acute or convalescent COVID-19. The chain joins TRBV19 to TRBJ1-2, with unresolved D. Here the CDR3 DNA reads TGTGCCAGTAGTATAGGAGGGATCCCTAACTATGGCTACACCTTC. Its protein is CASSIGGIPNYGYTF.